These 22 T cell receptor beta chains share one sample of origin, sequenced in a study of post-analysis software for immune sequencing data. General observations from the study: Five or six TRBV segments, TRBV5-6, TRBV5-1 and TRBV20-1 among them, were found more frequent in patients than controls.

These receptors lack a known antigen. The TCR beta cDNA libraries carried unique molecular identifiers. TCRdb independently ran MiXCR on the PCR reads; one entry per CDR3 protein. The top ten hold under 6% of the sample, which has about 820,000 distinct CDR3 sequences, approximately 53% seen once. The sample comprised blood. The receptor source for this set is a girl aged 5 to 17 with multiple sclerosis.

This clonotype appeared a single time. The rearrangement joins TRBV10-3 to TRBJ1-2; possibly TRBD1 for D (5 bases). The CDR3 sequence is 14 residues long. Germline-derived CDR1 and CDR2 are ENHRY and SYGVKD. Deletions cut 6 bases from V and 4 bases from J, with 15 bases between. CDR3 region: CAIRDPGPSYGYTF. CDR3 nucleotide sequence: TGTGCCATCAGAGACCCGGGACCGAGCTATGGCTACACCTTC.

The V call is TRBV25-1, the J call TRBJ1-2; weak D call: TRBD1 (6 bases). Between the trimmed V and J ends, which lost 4 bases and 4 bases, there was a span of 10 bases. In germline, CDR1 is MGHDK, CDR2 SYGVNS. CDR3 length: 13 residues. The CDR3 DNA reads as TGTGCCAGCAGTGCAACAGGGATCTATGGCTACACCTTC. It yields the protein CASSATGIYGYTF.

This clonotype turned up a few times. The chain recombines TRBV10-3 with TRBJ2-7, with TRBD2 matching over 13 bases. The CDR3 loop spans 16 amino acids. The germline CDR1 and CDR2 sequences are ENHRY and SYGVKD. J was trimmed by 2 bases and V by 8 bases; bases with no gene match: 9. CDR3 nucleotide sequence: TGTGCCATCGGATGGACTAGCGGGAGTTTAGCCTACGAGCAGTACTTC. This translates into CAIGWTSGSLAYEQYF.

This chain links TRBV5-1 with TRBJ2-7; 8 bases fit TRBD2. CDR1 and CDR2 from the germline V gene are SGHRS and YFSETQ. The CDR3 contains 15 residues. The ends lost 3 bases at V and 2 bases at J; junction bases unmatched: 7. In DNA form, the CDR3 reads TGCGCCAGCAGCTCCGAAGCGGGAGCCACCTACGAGCAGTACTTC. It encodes CASSSEAGATYEQYF.

This clonotype came up a few times. The gene calls are TRBV7-9 and TRBJ1-2, with D unresolved. The CDR3 is 15 amino acids. CDR1 and CDR2 from the germline V gene are SEHNR and FQNEAQ (reference sequence). Trimming pared 3 bases from V and 8 bases from J, leaving 19 bases between. The DNA of the CDR3 is TGTGCCAGCAGCTTCCCGGAGAAAGGGATTCAGGGCTACACCTTC. This translates into CASSFPEKGIQGYTF. Combining the CDR3 with reference TRBV7-9 and TRBJ1-2 gives the whole variable domain DTGVSQNPRHKITKRGQNVTFRCDPISEHNRLYWYRQTLGQGPEFLTYFQNEAQLEKSRLLSDRFSAERPKGSFSTLEIQRTEQGDSAMYLCASSFPEKGIQGYTFGSGTRLTVV.

This clonotype occurred once. Germline is not matched at one junction end, which may reflect a read error. The chain joins TRBV2 to TRBJ1-2; tentative D call: TRBD1 (5 bases). CDR3 length: 13 amino acids. CDR1 is SNHLY, CDR2 FYNNEI, per germline. The CDR3 sequence: CASRATGDYGYTF. The CDR3 nucleotides are TGCGCCAGCAGGGCTACAGGAGACTATGGCTACACCTTC.

The chain couples TRBV29-1 to TRBJ2-5, with D possibly called TRBD1 or TRBD2 (5 bases each). Trimming took 1 base from V and 5 from J, leaving 11 bases between them. The CDR3 runs to 13 residues. The germline V gene has CDR1 SQVTM and CDR2 ANQGSEA. CDR3 amino acids: CSVEGGARETQYF. CDR3 nucleotide sequence: TGCAGCGTTGAAGGAGGGGCGCGGGAGACCCAGTACTTC.

CDR3 protein: CSVEAQQGPSGTDTQYF. The CDR3 region has the DNA TGCAGCGTTGAAGCTCAACAGGGCCCTTCTGGCACAGATACGCAGTATTTT. This sequence joins TRBV29-1 and TRBJ2-3; a possible D gene is TRBD1 (6 bases). Looked up from germline, CDR1 is SQVTM and CDR2 is ANQGSEA. The CDR3 sequence is 17 residues long. The V and J ends lost 1 base and 1 base respectively, with 18 bases between them.

The chain joins TRBV12-3 or TRBV12-4 to TRBJ2-1; D may correspond to TRBD1 or TRBD2 (6 bases each). The CDR3 spans 15 residues. Trimming took 6 bases from V and 7 from J, leaving 19 bases between them. CDR3 sequence (DNA): TGTGCCAGCAGCAAGACAATAGGGGGGCGTAATGAGCAGTTCTTC. This encodes CASSKTIGGRNEQFF.

The chain carries TRBV10-3 and TRBJ2-7; possibly TRBD1 for D (6 bases). The DNA end is a closer match to TRBJ2-5, so the J assignment may be wrong. This CDR3 is built from 14 residues. The germline CDR1 and CDR2 sequences are ENHRY and SYGVKD. The CDR3 spells CAIRGSTTGETQYF. CDR3 DNA sequence: TGTGCCATCAGGGGATCTACCACAGGGGAGACCCAGTACTTC.

This clonotype was counted only a few times. This chain links TRBV15 with TRBJ2-5; unclear D gene. The CDR3 is 13 residues long. Trimming removed 9 bases from V and 1 base from J, with 12 bases in between. Germline CDR1 reads LNHNV; CDR2 reads YYDKDF (reference sequence). CDR3 coding DNA: TGTGCCACTGGAGTGGGTTCCCAAGAGACCCAGTACTTC. Protein: CATGVGSQETQYF.

The CDR3 is CASSGYESGKADTQYF. The CDR3 DNA reads TGCGCCAGCAGCGGTTACGAGTCCGGGAAGGCAGATACGCAGTATTTT. The V call is TRBV5-1, the J call TRBJ2-3, with a weak D call TRBD2 (5 bases). Germline V lookup: CDR1 SGHRS, CDR2 YFSETQ. The CDR3 totals 16 residues. V was clipped by 4 bases and J by 4 bases, with 19 bases between them.

This chain's CDR3 is CSARMLAGGPQDTQYF. DNA of the CDR3: TGCAGTGCTAGAATGTTAGCGGGGGGGCCGCAAGATACGCAGTATTTT. The rearrangement links TRBV20-1 to TRBJ2-3; 11 nucleotides agree with TRBD2. This CDR3 has 16 residues. Germline CDR1 reads DFQATT; CDR2 reads SNEGSKA (reference sequence). J was trimmed by 5 bases and V by 2 bases; bases with no gene match: 9.

CDR3 region: CASSQARQTQYF. As DNA, the CDR3 is TGTGCCAGCAGCCAAGCGAGGCAGACCCAGTACTTC. The chain combines TRBV3-1 with TRBJ2-5; D gene uncertain. Germline assignment: CDR1 LGHDT and CDR2 YNNKEL (reference sequence). This CDR3 comprises 12 residues. V gave up 1 base and J gave up 6 bases, with 6 bases separating them.

About this clonotype itself: The germline gene is not matched at one end of the junction; a read error may be the cause. In nucleotides, the CDR3 is TGCGCCAGCAGCTGGGGACTAGCGGGGTCCACCTACAATCAGCAGTTCTTC. It encodes CASSWGLAGSTYNQQFF. The chain recombines TRBV5-1 with TRBJ2-1; 13 nucleotides line up with TRBD2. Germline assignment: CDR1 SGHRS and CDR2 YFSETQ. This CDR3 contains 17 residues.

The rearrangement uses TRBV4-2 and TRBJ2-1; D gene uncertain. Trimming cost V 0 bases and J 7 bases, with 7 bases left between them. The CDR3 has 13 amino acids. Per the germline V gene, CDR1 is LGHNA and CDR2 is YNFKEQ. For the CDR3, the DNA is TGTGCCAGCAGCCAAGAAGTGGGTAATGAGCAGTTCTTC. Translation: CASSQEVGNEQFF.

This clonotype was recorded once. Here the CDR3 reads CSVEGSRLAGRVEGTGELFF. As DNA, the CDR3 is TGCAGCGTTGAGGGTTCGAGGCTAGCGGGAAGGGTTGAAGGCACCGGGGAGCTGTTTTTT. The V and J genes are TRBV29-1 and TRBJ2-2; 9 nucleotides line up with TRBD2. Trimming at V came to 3 bases and at J to 4 bases, leaving 21 bases not matched to a gene. Looked up from germline, CDR1 is SQVTM and CDR2 is ANQGSEA. CDR3 size: 20 residues.

The V gene is TRBV7-6, the J gene TRBJ2-4; D assignment may be TRBD1 or TRBD2 (5 bases each). The DNA end is a closer match to TRBJ2-7, so the J assignment may be wrong. Germline V gene data show CDR1 as SGHVS and CDR2 as FNYEAQ. This CDR3 region has 14 residues. This CDR3 is CASSPRAGRNEQYF. DNA for the CDR3: TGTGCCAGCAGCCCGAGGGCAGGGCGGAACGAGCAGTACTTC.

In its sample, this clonotype was seen once. This chain links TRBV5-5 with TRBJ2-7; 7 bases map to TRBD1. Trimming at V came to 4 bases and at J to 5 bases, leaving 9 bases not matched to a gene. CDR1 is SGHKS and CDR2 is YYEKEE in the germline V gene (reference sequence). The CDR3 extends over 14 amino acids. As DNA, the CDR3 is TGTGCCAGCAGCCCGACAGGGACCCTTCACGAGCAGTACTTC. Protein: CASSPTGTLHEQYF.

The CDR3 is CASSLGPTGDLGTQYF. As DNA, the CDR3 is TGTGCCAGCAGCCTAGGCCCAACAGGGGACCTAGGAACCCAGTACTTC. V gene TRBV7-7 combines with J gene TRBJ2-7; 7 bases fit TRBD1. The CDR3 loop spans 16 amino acids. Germline V gives CDR1 SSHAT, CDR2 FNYEAQ (reference sequence). V was clipped by 5 bases and J by 10 bases; unmatched bases: 20.

This chain joins TRBV20-1 and TRBJ2-7, with 11 bases matching TRBD2. Trimming cost V 2 bases and J 5 bases; bases outside gene matches: 5. This CDR3 is 14 amino acids long. CDR1 DFQATT and CDR2 SNEGSKA come from the germline V gene (reference sequence). The CDR3 sequence: CSARFSGRVDEQYF. Here the CDR3 DNA reads TGCAGTGCTAGATTTAGCGGGAGGGTTGACGAGCAGTACTTC.

The chain is built from TRBV4-2 and TRBJ2-5; TRBD1 is a possible D gene (6 bases). V was shortened by 0 bases and J by 3 bases, with 14 bases between the two germline ends. Germline V gene data show CDR1 as LGHNA and CDR2 as YNFKEQ. This CDR3 region has 16 residues. CDR3 nucleotide sequence: TGTGCCAGCAGCCAAGACCCAGGGTCAGGGGAAGAGACCCAGTACTTC. Its protein is CASSQDPGSGEETQYF.